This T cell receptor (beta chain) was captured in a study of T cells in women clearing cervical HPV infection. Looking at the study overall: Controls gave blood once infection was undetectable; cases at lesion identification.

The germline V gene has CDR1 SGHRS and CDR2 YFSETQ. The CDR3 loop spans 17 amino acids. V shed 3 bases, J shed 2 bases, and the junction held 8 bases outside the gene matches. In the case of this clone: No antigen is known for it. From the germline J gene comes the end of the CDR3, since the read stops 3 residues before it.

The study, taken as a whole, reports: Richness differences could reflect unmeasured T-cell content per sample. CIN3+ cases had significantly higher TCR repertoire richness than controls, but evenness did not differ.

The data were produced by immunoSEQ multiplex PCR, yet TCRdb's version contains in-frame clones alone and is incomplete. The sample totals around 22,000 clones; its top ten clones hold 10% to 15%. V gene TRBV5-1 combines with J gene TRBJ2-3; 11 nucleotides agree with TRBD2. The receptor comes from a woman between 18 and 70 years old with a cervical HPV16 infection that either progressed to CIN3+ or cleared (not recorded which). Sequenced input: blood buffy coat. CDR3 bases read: TGCGCCAGCAGCTCAACCGGACTAGCGGGTCCCACAGATACG. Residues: CASSSTGLAGPTDT. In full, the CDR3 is CASSSTGLAGPTDTQYF.